This TCR beta chain emerged from a study of T cells in Graves' hyperthyroidism and ophthalmopathy. Using RNA transcripts as the source, TCR beta CDR3 regions were amplified. First-round RT-PCR targeting the TCR CDR3 was performed with the HTBI primer set. TCRdb fed the multiplex PCR reads into MiXCR, producing one record per CDR3 protein. The sample carries 550,000 to 700,000 distinct CDR3 sequences, about half recorded once. Germline CDR1 reads DFQATT; CDR2 reads SNEGSKA (reference sequence). V lost 2 bases and J lost 8, with 3 bases in between. This CDR3 comprises 9 residues. Clinical symptoms, serum thyroxine and TRAb, thyroid ultrasound and orbital computed tomography were used for the diagnoses.

Specimen: peripheral blood or thyroid tissue (not recorded which). The receptor's source is an adult woman with Graves' disease, either hyperthyroidism or ophthalmopathy (not recorded which). The chain combines TRBV20-1 with TRBJ2-5; D is unclear. Here the CDR3 reads CSARPTQYF. The CDR3 nucleotides are TGCAGTGCTAGACCCACCCAGTACTTC.